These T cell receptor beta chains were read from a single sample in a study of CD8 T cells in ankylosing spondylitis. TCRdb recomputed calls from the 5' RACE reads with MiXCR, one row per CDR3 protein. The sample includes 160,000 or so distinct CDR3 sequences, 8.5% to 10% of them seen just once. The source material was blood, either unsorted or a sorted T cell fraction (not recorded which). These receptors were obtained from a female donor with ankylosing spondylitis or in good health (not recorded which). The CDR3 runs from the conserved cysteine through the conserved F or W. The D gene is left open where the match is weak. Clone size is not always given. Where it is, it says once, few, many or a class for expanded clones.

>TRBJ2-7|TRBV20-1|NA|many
CSARDQGLRGQYF
TGCAGTGCTAGAGATCAGGGGCTACGGGGGCAGTACTTC
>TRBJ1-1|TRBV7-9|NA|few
CASSPDIRQGRAEAFF
TGTGCCAGCAGCCCAGATATCAGGCAGGGGAGGGCTGAAGCTTTCTTT
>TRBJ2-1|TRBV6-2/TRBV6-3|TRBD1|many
CASRTGDEQFF
TGTGCCAGCAGAACAGGGGATGAGCAGTTCTTC
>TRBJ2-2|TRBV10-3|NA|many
CAISGQGSRELFF
TGTGCCATCAGTGGTCAGGGGTCCCGGGAGCTGTTTTTT
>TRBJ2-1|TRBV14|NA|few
CASSQLSASYNEQFF
TGTGCCAGCAGCCAGTTGTCGGCCAGCTACAATGAGCAGTTCTTC
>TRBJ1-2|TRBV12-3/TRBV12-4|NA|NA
CASSSVRGYTF
TGTGCCAGCTCCTCGGTCAGAGGCTACACCTTC
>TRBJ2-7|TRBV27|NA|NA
CASRGGFYEQYF
TGTGCCAGCAGGGGGGGATTTTACGAGCAGTACTTC
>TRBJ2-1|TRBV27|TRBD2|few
CASSLRLAGFFSYNEQFF
TGTGCCAGCAGTTTAAGGCTAGCGGGCTTTTTTTCCTACAATGAGCAGTTCTTC
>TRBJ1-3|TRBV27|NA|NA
CASSVPGNTIYF
TGTGCCAGCAGTGTTCCTGGAAACACCATATATTTT
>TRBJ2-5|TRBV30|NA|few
CAWSVLPGKQETQYF
TGTGCCTGGAGTGTACTGCCCGGGAAGCAAGAGACCCAGTACTTC
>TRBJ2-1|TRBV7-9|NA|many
CASSLALPGEQFF
TGTGCCAGCAGCTTAGCCCTCCCCGGTGAGCAGTTCTTC
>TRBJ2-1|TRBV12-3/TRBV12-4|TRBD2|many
CASRGVSGKYNEQFF
TGTGCCAGCAGAGGCGTTAGCGGGAAATACAATGAGCAGTTCTTC
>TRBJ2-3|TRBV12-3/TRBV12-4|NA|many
CASSFLKGKQYF
TGTGCCAGCAGTTTTTTGAAAGGGAAGCAGTATTTT
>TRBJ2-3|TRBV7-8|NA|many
CASSFMNSQDTQYF
TGTGCCAGCAGCTTTATGAATTCCCAAGATACGCAGTATTTT
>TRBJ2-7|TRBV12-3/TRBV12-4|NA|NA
CASSFGSYYEQYF
TGTGCCAGCAGTTTCGGGAGTTACTACGAGCAGTACTTC
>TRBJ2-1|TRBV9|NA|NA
CASSSGGDNEQFF
TGTGCCAGCAGTTCTGGCGGAGACAATGAGCAGTTCTTC
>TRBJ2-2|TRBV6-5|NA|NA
CASSYSRQATGELFF
TGTGCCAGCAGTTACTCGCGGCAGGCCACCGGGGAGCTGTTTTTT
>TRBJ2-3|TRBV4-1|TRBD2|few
CASSGGLGLAAPTQYF
TGCGCCAGCAGCGGAGGCCTGGGACTAGCGGCACCTACGCAGTATTTT
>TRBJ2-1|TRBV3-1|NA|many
CASSRRDSPYNEQFF
TGTGCCAGCAGCCGCCGGGACTCTCCCTACAATGAGCAGTTCTTC
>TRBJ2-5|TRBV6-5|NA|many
CASSYSEAIQETQYF
TGTGCCAGCAGTTACTCGGAGGCGATCCAAGAGACCCAGTACTTC
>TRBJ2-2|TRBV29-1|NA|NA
CSVVRGRGTGELFF
TGCAGCGTTGTGCGGGGAAGGGGCACCGGGGAGCTGTTTTTT
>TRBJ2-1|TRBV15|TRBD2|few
CATRGSEREGNEQFF
TGTGCCACCAGGGGATCCGAGCGGGAGGGGAATGAGCAGTTCTTC
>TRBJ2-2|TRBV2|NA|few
CATHAPGELFF
TGTGCCACTCACGCGCCCGGGGAGCTGTTTTTT
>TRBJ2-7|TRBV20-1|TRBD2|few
CSARGLAGANEQYF
TGCAGTGCTAGAGGGCTAGCGGGAGCAAACGAGCAGTACTTC
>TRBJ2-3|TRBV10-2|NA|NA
CASSSRTVSTDTQYF
TGCGCCAGCAGTTCTCGGACAGTCTCCACAGATACGCAGTATTTT
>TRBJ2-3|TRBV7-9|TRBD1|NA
CASSSGGAPSTDTQYF
TGTGCCAGCAGCTCAGGGGGCGCCCCCAGCACAGATACGCAGTATTTT
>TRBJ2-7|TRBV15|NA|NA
CATSLGRSLWEQYF
TGTGCCACCAGTCTGGGGCGCAGTCTCTGGGAGCAGTACTTC
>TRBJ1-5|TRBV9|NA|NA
CASSAAGTVNQPQHF
TGTGCCAGCAGCGCCGCGGGGACCGTTAATCAGCCCCAGCATTTT
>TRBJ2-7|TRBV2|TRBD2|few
CAVAGVTSYEQYF
TGTGCCGTCGCGGGGGTTACCTCCTACGAGCAGTACTTC
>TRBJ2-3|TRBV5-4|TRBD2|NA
CASSLLASGRGSDTQYF
TGTGCCAGCAGCTTGCTGGCTAGCGGGAGGGGTTCAGATACGCAGTATTTT
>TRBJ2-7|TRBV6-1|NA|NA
CASSERLTEQYF
TGTGCCAGCAGTGAACGGCTGACGGAGCAGTACTTC